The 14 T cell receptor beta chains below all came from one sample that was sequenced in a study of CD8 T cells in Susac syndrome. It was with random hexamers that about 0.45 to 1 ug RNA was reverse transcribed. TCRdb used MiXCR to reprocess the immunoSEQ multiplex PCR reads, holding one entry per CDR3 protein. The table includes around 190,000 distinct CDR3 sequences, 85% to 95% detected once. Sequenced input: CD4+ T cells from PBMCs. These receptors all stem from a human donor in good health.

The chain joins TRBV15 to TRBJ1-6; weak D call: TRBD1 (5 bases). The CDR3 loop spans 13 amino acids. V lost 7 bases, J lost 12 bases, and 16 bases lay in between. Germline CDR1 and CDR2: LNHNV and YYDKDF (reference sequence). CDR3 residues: CATKRGEGEPLHF. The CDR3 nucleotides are TGTGCCACCAAAAGAGGCGAAGGGGAACCCCTCCACTTT.

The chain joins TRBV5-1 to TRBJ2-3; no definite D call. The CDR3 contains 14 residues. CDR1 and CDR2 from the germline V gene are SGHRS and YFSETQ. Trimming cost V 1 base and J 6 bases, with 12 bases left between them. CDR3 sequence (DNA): TGCGCCAGCAGCTTGTCGGGCAGTCGGGATACGCAGTATTTT. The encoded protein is CASSLSGSRDTQYF.

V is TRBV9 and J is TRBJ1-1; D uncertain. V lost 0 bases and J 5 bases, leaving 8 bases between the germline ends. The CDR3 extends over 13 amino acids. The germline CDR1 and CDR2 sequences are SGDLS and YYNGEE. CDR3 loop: CASSVVSDTEAFF. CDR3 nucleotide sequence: TGTGCCAGCAGCGTAGTCTCGGATACTGAAGCTTTCTTT.

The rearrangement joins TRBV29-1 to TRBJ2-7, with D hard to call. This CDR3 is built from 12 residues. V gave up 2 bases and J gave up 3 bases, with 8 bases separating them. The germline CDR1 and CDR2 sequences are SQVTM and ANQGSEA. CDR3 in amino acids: CSVENKYYEQYV. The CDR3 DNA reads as TGCAGCGTTGAAAACAAGTACTACGAGCAGTACGTC.

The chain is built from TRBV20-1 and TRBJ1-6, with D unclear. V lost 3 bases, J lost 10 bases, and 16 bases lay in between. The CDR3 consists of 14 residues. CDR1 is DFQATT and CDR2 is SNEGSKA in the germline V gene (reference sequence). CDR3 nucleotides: TGCAGTGCTAGGCTACGTACAAGCGCGTCACCCCTCCACTTT. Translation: CSARLRTSASPLHF.

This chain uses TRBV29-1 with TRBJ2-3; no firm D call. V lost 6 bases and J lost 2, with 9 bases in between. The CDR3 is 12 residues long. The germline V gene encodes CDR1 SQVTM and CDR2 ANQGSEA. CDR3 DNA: TGCAGCGTCGATAGAGACACAGATACGCAGTATTTT. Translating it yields CSVDRDTDTQYF.

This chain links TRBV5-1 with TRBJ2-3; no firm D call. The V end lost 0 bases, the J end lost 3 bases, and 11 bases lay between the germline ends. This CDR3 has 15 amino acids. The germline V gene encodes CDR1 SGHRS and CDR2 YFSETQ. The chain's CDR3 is CASSLDGKKTDTQYF. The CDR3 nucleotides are TGCGCCAGCAGCTTGGACGGTAAAAAGACAGATACGCAGTATTTT. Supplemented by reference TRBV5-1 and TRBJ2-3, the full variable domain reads KAGVTQTPRYLIKTRGQQVTLSCSPISGHRSVSWYQQTPGQGLQFLFEYFSETQRNKGNFPGRFSGRQFSNSRSEMNVSTLELGDSALYLCASSLDGKKTDTQYFGPGTRLTVL.

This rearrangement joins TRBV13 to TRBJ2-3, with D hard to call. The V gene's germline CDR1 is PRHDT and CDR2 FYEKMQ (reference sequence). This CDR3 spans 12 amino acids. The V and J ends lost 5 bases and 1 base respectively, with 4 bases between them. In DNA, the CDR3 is TGTGCCAGCAGCGGGCGCACAGATACGCAGTATTTT. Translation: CASSGRTDTQYF.

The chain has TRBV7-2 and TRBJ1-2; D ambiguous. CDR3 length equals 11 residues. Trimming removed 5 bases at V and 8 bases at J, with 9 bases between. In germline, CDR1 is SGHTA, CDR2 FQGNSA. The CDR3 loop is CASSKPGGYTF. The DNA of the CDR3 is TGTGCCAGCAGCAAACCTGGGGGCTACACCTTC.

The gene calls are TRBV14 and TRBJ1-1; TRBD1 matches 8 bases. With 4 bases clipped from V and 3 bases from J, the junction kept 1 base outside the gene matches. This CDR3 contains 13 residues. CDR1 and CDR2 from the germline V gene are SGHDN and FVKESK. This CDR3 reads CASSPTGDTEAFF. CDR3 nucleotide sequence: TGTGCCAGCAGCCCGACAGGGGACACTGAAGCTTTCTTT. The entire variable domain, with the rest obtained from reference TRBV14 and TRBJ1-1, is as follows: EAGVTQFPSHSVIEKGQTVTLRCDPISGHDNLYWYRRVMGKEIKFLLHFVKESKQDESGMPNNRFLAERTGGTYSTLKVQPAELEDSGVYFCASSPTGDTEAFFGQGTRLTVV.

In nucleotides, the CDR3 is TGTGCCTGGGGAGGCCCCGGGGGGGCCAACGTCCTGACTTTC. This gives the protein CAWGGPGGANVLTF. The V call is TRBV30, the J call TRBJ2-6, with D possibly TRBD2 on 5 matching bases. The CDR3 spans 14 residues. Trimming took 5 bases from V and 4 from J, leaving 12 bases between them. Per the germline V gene, CDR1 is GTSNPN and CDR2 is SVGIG (reference sequence).

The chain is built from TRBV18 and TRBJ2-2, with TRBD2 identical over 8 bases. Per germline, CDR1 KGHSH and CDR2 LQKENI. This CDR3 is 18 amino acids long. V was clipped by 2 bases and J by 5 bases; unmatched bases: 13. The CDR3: CASSPTLGLAGSTGELFF. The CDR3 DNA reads TGTGCCAGCTCACCAACCTTAGGACTAGCTGGAAGTACCGGGGAGCTGTTTTTT.

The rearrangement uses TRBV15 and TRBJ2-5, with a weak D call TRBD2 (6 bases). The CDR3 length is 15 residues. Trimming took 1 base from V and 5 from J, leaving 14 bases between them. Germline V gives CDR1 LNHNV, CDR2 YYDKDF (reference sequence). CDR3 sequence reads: CATSRGGLSRETQYF. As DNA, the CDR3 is TGTGCCACCAGCAGAGGGGGACTCTCTCGGGAGACCCAGTACTTC.

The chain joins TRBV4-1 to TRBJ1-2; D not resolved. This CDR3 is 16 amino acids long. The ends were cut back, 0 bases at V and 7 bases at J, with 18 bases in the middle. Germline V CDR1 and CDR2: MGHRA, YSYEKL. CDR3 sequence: CASSQDPLLGGAGYTF. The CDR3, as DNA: TGCGCCAGCAGCCAAGATCCCCTTCTGGGCGGTGCTGGCTACACCTTC.